A selection of T cell receptor beta chains follows, all from one sample in a study of cytomegalovirus exposure and HLA in healthy donors. The assay was immunoSEQ multiplex PCR, and TCRdb's table has in-frame clones only and misses some. The table lists some 150,000 clones, 73% of them singletons, with around 15% in the top ten. Input material: PBMCs. All receptors come from a human donor in good health. Both conserved end residues are part of each CDR3. A D gene is named only where the DNA matches it firmly. Expanded clones get a size class; other rows say once, few or many, or leave the size out.

J gene: TRBJ2-3; V gene: TRBV11-2; D gene: NA; clone size: NA; CDR3 protein: CASTSTDTQYF; CDR3 DNA: TGTGCCAGCACCTCCACAGATACGCAGTATTTT
J gene: TRBJ1-1; V gene: TRBV10-3; D gene: NA; clone size: NA; CDR3 protein: CAISEEGGFTEAFF; CDR3 DNA: TGTGCCATCAGTGAGGAGGGAGGGTTTACTGAAGCTTTCTTT
J gene: TRBJ2-1; V gene: TRBV2; D gene: NA; clone size: NA; CDR3 protein: CASSATQAGNEQFF; CDR3 DNA: TGTGCCAGCAGTGCCACTCAAGCCGGGAATGAGCAGTTCTTC
J gene: TRBJ1-1; V gene: TRBV6-6; D gene: TRBD1; clone size: NA; CDR3 protein: CASSYFDRGTEAFF; CDR3 DNA: TGTGCCAGCAGTTACTTCGACAGGGGCACTGAAGCTTTCTTT
J gene: TRBJ1-3; V gene: TRBV14; D gene: NA; clone size: NA; CDR3 protein: CASSQGLGPGNTIYF; CDR3 DNA: TGTGCCAGCAGCCAGGGACTGGGTCCCGGAAACACCATATATTTT
J gene: TRBJ2-2; V gene: TRBV18; D gene: NA; clone size: NA; CDR3 protein: CASSPSQELEYGELFF; CDR3 DNA: TGTGCCAGCTCACCCTCACAGGAGTTGGAGTACGGGGAGCTGTTTTTT
J gene: TRBJ2-7; V gene: TRBV29-1; D gene: TRBD1; clone size: NA; CDR3 protein: CSVEFPRERDSYEQYF; CDR3 DNA: TGCAGCGTTGAATTTCCCAGGGAGAGGGACAGCTACGAGCAGTACTTC
J gene: TRBJ2-7; V gene: TRBV9; D gene: TRBD1; clone size: NA; CDR3 protein: CASSVEGQPPYEQYF; CDR3 DNA: TGTGCCAGCAGCGTAGAGGGACAGCCACCCTACGAGCAGTACTTC
J gene: TRBJ2-2; V gene: TRBV25-1; D gene: TRBD1; clone size: NA; CDR3 protein: CASRTGVTGELFF; CDR3 DNA: TGTGCCAGCAGGACAGGGGTGACCGGGGAGCTGTTTTTT
J gene: TRBJ2-7; V gene: TRBV6-1; D gene: TRBD2; clone size: medium-sized; CDR3 protein: CASSERTGGVWEQYF; CDR3 DNA: TGTGCCAGCAGTGAAAGAACGGGAGGGGTCTGGGAGCAGTACTTC